This TCR beta chain derives from a study of T-cell memory formation after mild COVID-19. Deletions cut 4 bases from V and 13 bases from J, with 16 bases between. This CDR3 contains 13 residues. CDR1 and CDR2 (germline): LGHNA, YNFKEQ. TCRdb redid the calling of the 5' RACE reads with MiXCR, one entry per CDR3 protein. The sample has approximately 52,000 distinct CDR3 sequences; over 8.5% are singletons. This clonotype was seen a few times. This receptor was obtained from an adult woman who had mild COVID-19 (a few samples of this study predate the infection). Cell type and time point are not known. The sequencing input was PBMCs or a T cell subset sorted from them (not recorded which). V gene TRBV4-2 combines with J gene TRBJ1-4, with D possibly TRBD1 on 6 matching bases. CDR3 residues: CASSPPGHPRLFF. Written as DNA, the CDR3 is TGTGCCAGCAGCCCGCCGGGACACCCTCGACTGTTTTTT.